The 26 T cell receptor beta chains listed next were all sequenced from one sample in a study of cytomegalovirus exposure and HLA in healthy donors. Both 60 Vbeta primers and 13 Jbeta primers went into the PCR. Produced via immunoSEQ multiplex PCR; TCRdb's table is partial and in-frame only. The data hold around 59,000 clones, with 80% observed a single time. Sequenced: PBMCs. These receptors originate from a woman aged 40 to 50 in good health and CMV-seronegative.

This sequence joins TRBV7-2 and TRBJ2-7; 8 nucleotides match TRBD1. Germline lookup yields CDR1 SGHTA and CDR2 FQGNSA. After removal of 1 base from V and 5 bases from J, the junction contained 7 bases not matched to a gene. The CDR3 is 15 amino acids. CDR3 bases: TGTGCCAGCAGCTTAGTTCGACAGGGGAACCACGAGCAGTACTTC. It is translated as CASSLVRQGNHEQYF.

Points on this clone: In the same sample, other DNA sequences code for this CDR3. The chain employs TRBV14 and TRBJ2-5, with D perhaps TRBD2 (6 bases). The CDR3 is made up of 16 amino acids. Per the germline V gene, CDR1 is SGHDN and CDR2 is FVKESK. V dropped 1 base and J dropped 2 bases, with 14 bases sitting between them. DNA for the CDR3: TGTGCCAGCAGCCAAGCCCGGGGGAGCCGTCAAGAGACCCAGTACTTC. Its translation: CASSQARGSRQETQYF.

This chain uses TRBV11-3 with TRBJ1-1, with D possibly matching TRBD1 (5 bases). Trimming removed 3 bases from V and 0 bases from J, with 14 bases in between. The germline CDR1 and CDR2 sequences are SGHNT and YENEEA. This CDR3 is built from 16 residues. The CDR3 loop is CASSFSSDSLNTEAFF. In DNA form, the CDR3 reads TGTGCCAGCAGCTTCTCCTCCGACAGCCTGAACACTGAAGCTTTCTTT.

V gene TRBV27 combines with J gene TRBJ2-7, with 11 bases aligning to TRBD2. J lost 4 bases, V lost 6 bases, and 11 bases had no gene match. The CDR3 spans 16 residues. The germline CDR1 and CDR2 sequences are MNHEY and SMNVEV (reference sequence). The CDR3 sequence is CASSLQGLAAEYEQYF. The CDR3 bases are TGTGCCAGCAGCCTACAGGGACTAGCGGCTGAATACGAGCAGTACTTC.

This clone was counted once. CDR3: CATSRVLNTEAFF. The CDR3 DNA reads as TGTGCCACCAGTCGGGTTTTAAACACTGAAGCTTTCTTT. This chain links TRBV15 with TRBJ1-1; unclear D gene. V was cut by 6 bases and J by 2 bases, with 10 bases left in between. Germline V CDR1 and CDR2: LNHNV, YYDKDF (reference sequence). The CDR3 length is 13 residues.

This clone was seen once. At one boundary the junction diverges from the germline segment, which might be a read error. The chain links TRBV5-6 to TRBJ1-4, with 7 bases identical to TRBD1. Germline V gene sequence: CDR1 SGHDT, CDR2 YYEEEE. The CDR3 has 8 amino acids. CDR3 amino acids: CAIPGQTF. In DNA form, the CDR3 reads TGTGCCATTCCGGGACAGACTTTT.

The CDR3 DNA reads TGTGCCAGCAGCTCGAGACAGGGGACGAATCGGAGAACTGAAGCTTTCTTT. As protein: CASSSRQGTNRRTEAFF. The chain couples TRBV7-9 to TRBJ1-1; TRBD1 matches at 8 bases. Germline lookup yields CDR1 SEHNR and CDR2 FQNEAQ (reference sequence). The length of the CDR3 is 17 residues. V was clipped by 4 bases and J by 5 bases; unmatched bases: 15.

This clone was recorded only once. The sample has other DNA sequences that encode this CDR3 too. The chain couples TRBV5-4 to TRBJ2-7; weak D call: TRBD2 (5 bases). Trimming stripped 3 bases from V and 0 bases from J, with 10 bases between. CDR1 SGHNT and CDR2 YYREEE come from the germline V gene (reference sequence). The CDR3 is 14 amino acids. CDR3 nucleotides: TGTGCCAGCAGCTCCAGCGGAGACTCCTACGAGCAGTACTTC. Translation gives CASSSSGDSYEQYF.

This CDR3 reads CASRGQGENTIYF. Here the CDR3 DNA reads TGTGCCAGCAGAGGACAGGGGGAAAACACCATATATTTT. This rearrangement joins TRBV28 to TRBJ1-3; 10 positions match TRBD1. Germline V gives CDR1 MDHEN, CDR2 SYDVKM. V lost 6 bases and J lost 6; bases outside the gene matches: 2. CDR3 size: 13 residues.

The chain uses TRBV4-1 and TRBJ2-7; 13 nucleotides line up with TRBD2. The trim removed 3 bases at V and 1 base at J, leaving 3 bases unmatched. Germline V gene data show CDR1 as MGHRA and CDR2 as YSYEKL. The CDR3 is 16 amino acids. CDR3 loop: CASSQPGLAGSYEQYF. In nucleotides, the CDR3 is TGCGCCAGCAGCCAGCCGGGACTAGCGGGATCCTACGAGCAGTACTTC.

The chain recombines TRBV6-6 with TRBJ1-5; 10 positions agree with TRBD1. This CDR3 is 14 amino acids long. CDR1 MNHNY and CDR2 SVGAGI come from the germline V gene (reference sequence). The trim removed 5 bases at V and 5 bases at J, leaving 3 bases unmatched. The CDR3: CASSGTGEYQPQHF. In DNA form, the CDR3 reads TGTGCCAGCAGTGGGACAGGGGAATATCAGCCCCAGCATTTT.

The chain has TRBV28 and TRBJ2-1, with 9 bases lining up with TRBD2. This CDR3 comprises 16 residues. V was clipped by 3 bases and J by 5 bases; unmatched bases: 8. Germline V gene sequence: CDR1 MDHEN, CDR2 SYDVKM. CDR3 in DNA: TGTGCCAGCAGTTTGGCTGGGGCGGGAGGGCACAATGAGCAGTTCTTC. Its translation: CASSLAGAGGHNEQFF. Drawing the rest from reference TRBV28 and TRBJ2-1, the complete variable domain is DVKVTQSSRYLVKRTGEKVFLECVQDMDHENMFWYRQDPGLGLRLIYFSYDVKMKEKGDIPEGYSVSREKKERFSLILESASTNQTSMYLCASSLAGAGGHNEQFFGPGTRLTVL.

The CDR3 coding sequence is TGTGCCAGCAGTTTCGGGACAGGGGATGGCTACACCTTC. This codes for CASSFGTGDGYTF. V usage is TRBV28 and J usage is TRBJ1-2; 10 nucleotides align to TRBD1. Germline CDR1 reads MDHEN; CDR2 reads SYDVKM. With V trimmed by 3 bases and J by 6 bases, 1 base remained unmatched. The CDR3 length is 13 residues.

This clone was recorded only once. The V gene is TRBV4-1, the J gene TRBJ2-4, with a weak D call TRBD1 (5 bases). The CDR3 is 14 amino acids. Germline assignment: CDR1 MGHRA and CDR2 YSYEKL. V shed 0 bases and J shed 4 bases, with 7 bases lying between them. The CDR3: CASSQDDSKNIQYF. In nucleotides, the CDR3 is TGCGCCAGCAGCCAAGACGACAGTAAAAACATTCAGTACTTC.

V usage is TRBV29-1 and J usage is TRBJ2-5; the D is unclear. This CDR3 has 14 amino acids. V was shortened by 0 bases and J by 3 bases, with 11 bases between the two germline ends. Germline loops: CDR1 SQVTM, CDR2 ANQGSEA. CDR3: CSVEDLGQEETQYF. The CDR3 DNA reads as TGCAGCGTTGAAGATCTTGGGCAAGAAGAGACCCAGTACTTC.

The chain has TRBV5-1 and TRBJ2-7; tentative D call: TRBD1 (5 bases). Germline CDR1 SGHRS, CDR2 YFSETQ. V was cut by 1 base and J by 4 bases, with 9 bases left in between. This CDR3 is built from 13 residues. The CDR3, as DNA: TGCGCCAGCAGCTTGACGACAGAGTACGAGCAGTACTTC. Amino acids: CASSLTTEYEQYF.

This rearrangement joins TRBV6-1 to TRBJ2-1; D call uncertain. The germline CDR1 and CDR2 sequences are MNHNS and SASEGT. The germline V and J ends were trimmed by 6 bases and 6 bases, with 12 bases remaining between them. The CDR3 spans 13 residues. CDR3 loop: CASSQAFSNEQFF. CDR3 coding DNA: TGTGCCAGCAGCCAGGCGTTCTCCAATGAGCAGTTCTTC.

The chain has TRBV29-1 and TRBJ2-7, with 7 bases lining up with TRBD2. The V gene's germline CDR1 is SQVTM and CDR2 ANQGSEA. The V gene end was trimmed by 6 bases and the J gene end by 2 bases; junction bases not matched to a gene: 10. The CDR3 length is 14 residues. As DNA, the CDR3 is TGCAGCGTCATCCGGGGGAGGGTCGCCTACGAGCAGTACTTC. It is translated as CSVIRGRVAYEQYF.

In its sample, this clone was seen a few times. V is TRBV25-1 and J is TRBJ2-5; maybe TRBD1 (6 bases). Germline assignment: CDR1 MGHDK and CDR2 SYGVNS. Trimming removed 3 bases at V and 1 base at J, with 9 bases between. The CDR3 totals 14 residues. The CDR3 protein is CASSEAGVQETQYF. CDR3 coding DNA: TGTGCCAGCAGTGAGGCAGGGGTCCAAGAGACCCAGTACTTC.

In its sample, this clone was seen a few times. This sequence joins TRBV2 and TRBJ2-1, with 7 positions matching TRBD1. The CDR3 is 16 amino acids. Germline loops: CDR1 SNHLY, CDR2 FYNNEI. The V gene end was trimmed by 0 bases and the J gene end by 9 bases; junction bases not matched to a gene: 11. The CDR3 region has the DNA TGTGCCAGCAGTGAAGCGCGTAGGGGGCCTAGTGGTGAGCAGTTCTTC. Residues: CASSEARRGPSGEQFF.

The V call is TRBV6-1, the J call TRBJ2-7; 7 bases line up with TRBD2. CDR1 MNHNS and CDR2 SASEGT come from the germline V gene. The CDR3 consists of 13 residues. V gave up 4 bases and J gave up 2 bases; unmatched junction bases: 2. CDR3 sequence reads: CASSGGSTYEQYF. In DNA form, the CDR3 reads TGTGCCAGCAGTGGCGGGAGTACCTACGAGCAGTACTTC.

This clone appeared once. This chain connects TRBV28 to TRBJ1-3; no firm D call. This CDR3 comprises 12 residues. V was shortened by 2 bases and J by 4 bases, with 3 bases between the two germline ends. In germline, CDR1 is MDHEN, CDR2 SYDVKM. The CDR3 nucleotides read TGTGCCAGCAGTTTAGTAGGAAACACCATATATTTT. Translation gives CASSLVGNTIYF.

V is TRBV19 and J is TRBJ2-7; 11 positions agree with TRBD2. The ends lost 6 bases at V and 6 bases at J; junction bases unmatched: 13. CDR3 length equals 16 residues. Germline V lookup: CDR1 LNHDA, CDR2 SQIVND (reference sequence). The CDR3 DNA is TGTGCCAGTAGCCCCACCAAAGGTCTAGCGGGAGGCGAGCAGTACTTC. Its translation: CASSPTKGLAGGEQYF.

CDR3 coding DNA: TGTGCCAGCAGCTTCAGGGGGTCCGGCACTGAAGCTTTCTTT. Its protein is CASSFRGSGTEAFF. The chain recombines TRBV7-3 with TRBJ1-1; 7 positions match TRBD1. V trimming: 3 bases; J trimming: 4 bases; junction bases outside the gene matches: 5. CDR3 length equals 14 residues. Germline loops: CDR1 SGHTA, CDR2 FQGTGA.

This clone was detected only once. The chain recombines TRBV7-9 with TRBJ2-1; D is uncertain. Germline CDR1 and CDR2: SEHNR and FQNEAQ (reference sequence). Deletions cut 3 bases from V and 1 base from J, with 10 bases between. This CDR3 is built from 15 residues. The CDR3 DNA sequence: TGTGCCAGCAGCTTTGGTCTAGTGTCCTACAATGAGCAGTTCTTC. Protein sequence: CASSFGLVSYNEQFF.

A note on this clone: Other nucleotide sequences from this sample produce the same CDR3. V and J are TRBV5-5 and TRBJ2-7; the match to TRBD2 covers 10 bases. Germline V CDR1 and CDR2: SGHKS, YYEKEE (reference sequence). This CDR3 has 18 residues. After removal of 1 base from V and 4 bases from J, the junction contained 14 bases not matched to a gene. The CDR3 region is CASSLTSGIGVRRYEQYF. The CDR3 DNA reads TGTGCCAGCAGCTTGACTAGCGGGATCGGGGTAAGGCGGTACGAGCAGTACTTC. The full variable domain, completed using reference TRBV5-5 and TRBJ2-7, is DAGVTQSPTHLIKTRGQQVTLRCSPISGHKSVSWYQQVLGQGPQFIFQYYEKEERGRGNFPDRFSARQFPNYSSELNVNALLLGDSALYLCASSLTSGIGVRRYEQYFGPGTRLTVT.